Listed below are T cell receptor beta chains from one sample, sequenced in a study of blood T cells in healthy people across ages. TCRdb re-analysed the 5' RACE reads in MiXCR, keeping a single row per CDR3 protein. The top ten clones hold approximately 15% of a sample with hundreds of thousands of distinct CDR3 sequences, roughly half of them seen once. Sequencing was carried out using blood. The receptors derive from a woman aged 80 or over in good health. Each CDR3 is given with its conserved first and last residue. D genes are given only for firm matches. The listing skips clone size in some rows; elsewhere it reads once, few, many or a size class.

few | TRBJ2-5 | TRBV20-1 | 14 | - | CSARDGGAAETQYF | TGCAGTGCTAGAGATGGCGGGGCAGCGGAGACCCAGTACTTC
- | TRBJ2-1 | TRBV14 | 16 | - | CASSQERGRSWDEQFF | TGTGCCAGCAGCCAAGAGAGGGGCCGGTCATGGGATGAGCAGTTCTTC
- | TRBJ2-1 | TRBV11-3 | 15 | TRBD1 | CASSLAQGNYNEQFF | TGTGCCAGCAGCTTAGCACAGGGGAACTACAATGAGCAGTTCTTC
- | TRBJ2-7 | TRBV27 | 19 | TRBD2 | CASSPRTSGLYGSYNEQYF | TGTGCCAGCAGTCCAAGGACTAGCGGTTTGTACGGCTCCTACAATGAGCAGTACTTC
few | TRBJ2-1 | TRBV24-1 | 17 | TRBD2 | CATSDPGTSGSSLEQFF | TGTGCCACCAGTGATCCTGGGACTAGCGGGAGTTCTCTTGAGCAGTTCTTC
- | TRBJ2-3 | TRBV7-7 | 16 | TRBD1 | CASSSGTGGYTDTQYF | TGTGCCAGCAGCTCCGGGACAGGGGGCTACACAGATACGCAGTATTTT
few | TRBJ2-3 | TRBV20-1 | 14 | - | CRTGDIASTDTQYF | TGCAGGACCGGGGACATAGCTAGCACAGATACGCAGTATTTT
many | TRBJ2-1 | TRBV29-1 | 12 | TRBD2 | CSVETSGVKQFF | TGCAGCGTTGAAACTAGCGGGGTTAAGCAGTTCTTC
- | TRBJ2-5 | TRBV20-1 | 13 | TRBD1 | CSASRQGEGAQYF | TGCAGTGCTAGCAGACAGGGCGAGGGGGCCCAGTACTTC
- | TRBJ2-1 | TRBV7-2 | 20 | TRBD2 | CASSLPTLGAGDGVGYEQFF | TGTGCCAGCAGCTTACCCACGCTTGGAGCGGGAGACGGGGTTGGGTATGAGCAGTTCTTC
- | TRBJ2-2 | TRBV6-2/TRBV6-3 | 16 | - | CASRPLASLGTGELFF | TGTGCCAGCAGACCGCTCGCTTCCCTGGGGACCGGGGAGCTGTTTTTT
- | TRBJ2-3 | TRBV20-1 | 15 | TRBD2 | CSAQRPGLASDTQYF | TGCAGTGCCCAGAGACCGGGACTAGCTTCCGATACGCAGTATTTT
- | TRBJ2-5 | TRBV20-1 | 14 | - | CSARSLDREGTQYF | TGCAGTGCTAGGTCCCTAGACAGGGAGGGGACCCAGTACTTC
once | TRBJ2-7 | TRBV29-1 | 12 | - | CSVEDRGIEQYF | TGCAGCGTTGAAGATCGGGGGATCGAGCAGTACTTC
few | TRBJ2-7 | TRBV20-1 | 17 | TRBD1 | CSANRDSRSNTYNEQYF | TGCAGTGCTAACCGGGACAGTCGATCCAATACCTACAATGAGCAGTACTTC
- | TRBJ2-5 | TRBV9 | 14 | - | CASSPGTFKETQYF | TGTGCCAGCAGCCCAGGGACTTTTAAAGAGACCCAGTACTTC
few | TRBJ2-7 | TRBV20-1 | 14 | TRBD2 | CSASSLAGSYEQYF | TGCAGTGCTAGTAGTCTAGCGGGAAGTTACGAGCAGTACTTC
few | TRBJ1-6 | TRBV27 | 15 | - | CASSSRRTANSPLHF | TGTGCCAGCAGCTCGAGAAGGACAGCAAATTCACCCCTCCACTTT
- | TRBJ1-5 | TRBV20-1 | 17 | TRBD1 | CSAGTGGAGARNQPQHF | TGCAGTGCTGGTACAGGGGGCGCAGGGGCAAGAAATCAGCCCCAGCATTTT
- | TRBJ2-7 | TRBV4-2 | 15 | - | CASSQGQGGTYEQYF | TGTGCCAGCAGCCAAGGACAGGGAGGGACCTACGAGCAGTACTTC
- | TRBJ1-2 | TRBV9 | 13 | - | CASSADTDYGYTF | TGTGCCAGCAGCGCGGACACCGACTATGGCTACACCTTC
many | TRBJ2-3 | TRBV3-1 | 13 | - | CASTASFTDTQYF | TGTGCCAGCACAGCCTCCTTCACAGATACGCAGTATTTT
- | TRBJ1-1 | TRBV18 | 15 | - | CASSPVQGGGTEAFF | TGTGCCAGCTCACCTGTGCAGGGTGGTGGCACTGAAGCTTTCTTT
many | TRBJ2-1 | TRBV29-1 | 13 | - | CSVEEGPLNEQFF | TGCAGCGTTGAAGAGGGTCCTCTCAATGAGCAGTTCTTC
- | TRBJ1-2 | TRBV6-1 | 15 | - | CASSPTRQSIYGYTF | TGTGCCAGCAGTCCTACCCGGCAGTCTATTTATGGCTACACCTTC